This TCR beta chain was found in a study of control samples from healthy donors and cancer patients. Libraries were prepared by immunoSEQ multiplex PCR; TCRdb keeps only in-frame clonotypes and omits some of them. The sample consists of some 130,000 clones, just under 95% of them appearing once. The TCR comes from a man between 18 and 35 years old in good health. Sequencing was carried out using blood.

CDR3 residues: CASSLDAGVGETQYF. The CDR3 DNA reads TGCGCCAGCAGCTTAGACGCCGGGGTTGGGGAGACCCAGTACTTC. The chain combines TRBV5-1 with TRBJ2-5, with a possible D match to TRBD2 (5 bases). This CDR3 is built from 15 residues. Between the trimmed V and J ends, which lost 2 bases and 5 bases, there was a span of 16 bases. Germline CDR1 reads SGHRS; CDR2 reads YFSETQ.